The 30 T cell receptor beta chains listed next were all sequenced from one sample in a study of early T cells in non-severe SARS-CoV-2 infection. MiXCR, run by TCRdb on the 5' RACE reads, gives a single entry per CDR3 protein. The sample has tens of thousands of distinct CDR3 sequences, about 13% seen once; the top ten hold approximately 5.2%. Sequencing input: whole blood. Every receptor here comes from an adult who was a healthcare worker with PCR-confirmed SARS-CoV-2 infection or an uninfected control (not recorded which).

V is TRBV7-8 and J is TRBJ2-1; 8 nucleotides align to TRBD1. The length of the CDR3 is 17 residues. Germline trimming cut 1 base from V and 5 bases from J; bases unmatched to any gene: 10. Germline CDR1 and CDR2: SGHVS and FQNEAQ. CDR3 in DNA: TGTGCCAGCAGCTTAGGTTACAGGGGGGCCAATAACAATGAGCAGTTCTTC. Translation: CASSLGYRGANNNEQFF.

V is TRBV12-5 and J is TRBJ2-1; D possibly corresponds to TRBD1 (6 bases). CDR3 length: 14 amino acids. The V end was cut by 2 bases, the J end by 4 bases, with 9 bases between. Germline V lookup: CDR1 LGHNT, CDR2 FRNRAP. The CDR3 here is CASGLNRVYNEQFF. The CDR3 DNA reads TGTGCTAGTGGTTTGAACAGGGTGTACAATGAGCAGTTCTTC.

The chain's CDR3 is CASSENGVTEAFF. The DNA of the CDR3 is TGTGCCAGCAGTGAGAACGGGGTCACTGAAGCTTTCTTT. The J gene is TRBJ1-1, the V gene TRBV2; D gene uncertain. Trimming stripped 3 bases from V and 4 bases from J, with 9 bases between. The CDR3 covers 13 residues. Germline V gene lookup returns CDR1 SNHLY and CDR2 FYNNEI.

This clonotype was seen ten or more times. The chain recombines TRBV2 with TRBJ2-3; TRBD2 matches 9 bases. The germline gives CDR1 SNHLY, CDR2 FYNNEI. The CDR3 runs 13 residues. V was pared by 8 bases and J by 2 bases, with 2 bases of the junction left unmatched. This chain's CDR3 is CASPSGDTDTQYF. The DNA of the CDR3 is TGTGCCAGCCCTAGCGGGGACACAGATACGCAGTATTTT.

The rearrangement joins TRBV7-8 to TRBJ2-2; unclear D gene. This CDR3 is 14 amino acids long. V dropped 10 bases and J dropped 1 base, with 13 bases sitting between them. CDR1 SGHVS and CDR2 FQNEAQ come from the germline V gene. The CDR3 spells CATKKVQNTGELFF. The CDR3 DNA is TGTGCCACGAAGAAAGTTCAGAACACCGGGGAGCTGTTTTTT.

The rearrangement uses TRBV21-1 and TRBJ1-4; the table's D call of TRBD1 was not tested on the DNA. TRBV21-1 is reported as a pseudogene. The CDR3 extends over 14 amino acids. DNA of the CDR3: TGTGCCAGCAGCAGAACAGGGGGCAATGAAAAACTGTTTTTT. It translates to CASSRTGGNEKLFF.

This clonotype was observed many times. V gene TRBV7-8 combines with J gene TRBJ2-7; D call uncertain. Trimming left V 5 bases short and J 5 bases short, with 13 bases between. The CDR3 totals 13 residues. The germline V gene encodes CDR1 SGHVS and CDR2 FQNEAQ. The DNA for the CDR3 is TGTGCCAGCAGCATAGATGCCCCCAACGAGCAGTACTTC. As protein: CASSIDAPNEQYF.

This clonotype was observed a handful of times. The rearrangement links TRBV5-1 to TRBJ2-5; 9 nucleotides agree with TRBD2. CDR3 length: 14 residues. Germline V gene lookup returns CDR1 SGHRS and CDR2 YFSETQ. V shed 3 bases, J shed 5 bases, and the junction held 5 bases outside the gene matches. This chain's CDR3 is CASSSGLATETQYF. The CDR3 DNA is TGCGCCAGCAGCTCAGGACTAGCGACCGAGACCCAGTACTTC.

This clonotype occurred a few times. The chain's CDR3 is CAWNGTGLSTEAFF. The CDR3 DNA is TGTGCCTGGAACGGGACAGGGTTAAGCACTGAAGCTTTCTTT. This chain joins TRBV30 and TRBJ1-1; 9 nucleotides line up with TRBD1. Germline V gene sequence: CDR1 GTSNPN, CDR2 SVGIG (reference sequence). The junction had 7 bases not matched to a gene; V was cut back by 4 bases and J by 4 bases. This CDR3 has 14 residues.

A few counts support this clonotype. The chain joins TRBV11-1 to TRBJ1-2; a possible D gene is TRBD1 (5 bases). Germline V gene data show CDR1 as SGHAT and CDR2 as FQDESV (reference sequence). The V gene lost 5 bases and the J gene lost 7 bases, with 20 bases spanning the gap. This CDR3 contains 15 residues. The CDR3 coding sequence is TGTGCCAGCAGCATCCACGGGACCCTTCAGGGTGGCTACACCTTC. This translates into CASSIHGTLQGGYTF. The full variable domain, in which reference TRBV11-1 and TRBJ1-2 provide the parts outside the CDR3, is EAEVAQSPRYKITEKSQAVAFWCDPISGHATLYWYRQILGQGPELLVQFQDESVVDDSQLPKDRFSAERLKGVDSTLKIQPAELGDSAMYLCASSIHGTLQGGYTFGSGTRLTVV.

This clonotype was picked up many times. CDR3 coding DNA: TGTGCCAGCAGCCAAGAGATAAGCGGACTAGCGGCTTACAATGAGCAGTTCTTC. Translating gives CASSQEISGLAAYNEQFF. The rearrangement links TRBV3-1 to TRBJ2-1; 10 bases align to TRBD2. After removal of 0 bases from V and 4 bases from J, the junction contained 9 bases not matched to a gene. CDR1 is LGHDT, CDR2 YNNKEL, per germline (reference sequence). The CDR3 extends over 18 amino acids.

A few counts support this clonotype. The chain carries TRBV15 and TRBJ2-1, with D hard to call. Germline V gives CDR1 LNHNV, CDR2 YYDKDF (reference sequence). CDR3 length: 12 amino acids. Trimming pared 0 bases from V and 8 bases from J, leaving 5 bases between. The CDR3 loop reads CATSRDRDEQFF. In nucleotides, the CDR3 is TGTGCCACCAGCAGAGATAGGGATGAGCAGTTCTTC. Filled out from reference TRBV15 and TRBJ2-1, the complete variable domain reads DAMVIQNPRYQVTQFGKPVTLSCSQTLNHNVMYWYQQKSSQAPKLLFHYYDKDFNNEADTPDNFQSRRPNTSFCFLDIRSPGLGDTAMYLCATSRDRDEQFFGPGTRLTVL.

In this sample, this clonotype turned up many times. This chain connects TRBV11-2 to TRBJ2-1; D is possibly TRBD2 (6 bases). The CDR3 has 13 residues. The germline CDR1 and CDR2 sequences are SGHAT and FQNNGV. V lost 5 bases to trimming and J lost 13 bases, with 18 bases between them. Written as DNA, the CDR3 is TGTGCCAGCAGCCTGCGACGGGAGACGCGACAGTTCTTC. Residues: CASSLRRETRQFF.

This clonotype came up many times. The rearrangement uses TRBV4-1 and TRBJ2-3; 8 bases map to TRBD2. The germline CDR1 and CDR2 sequences are MGHRA and YSYEKL. V trimming: 1 base; J trimming: 4 bases; junction bases outside the gene matches: 4. The CDR3 covers 15 residues. This CDR3 reads CASSQAGGPADTQYF. The CDR3 region has the DNA TGCGCCAGCAGCCAAGCGGGGGGGCCAGCAGATACGCAGTATTTT.

This chain links TRBV2 with TRBJ1-1, with D maybe TRBD1 (6 bases). The germline V gene encodes CDR1 SNHLY and CDR2 FYNNEI. V was trimmed by 8 bases and J by 12 bases, leaving 19 bases between them. The CDR3 spans 12 residues. The CDR3 nucleotides are TGTGCCAGCCCCGGACAGACCCTTTCTTCTTTCTTT. This sequence encodes CASPGQTLSSFF.

This clonotype has just a few counts. The chain links TRBV29-1 to TRBJ2-1, with D possibly TRBD2 on 6 matching bases. Trimming cost V 7 bases and J 7 bases, with 20 bases left between them. The CDR3 runs to 14 residues. CDR1 is SQVTM and CDR2 is ANQGSEA in the germline V gene. CDR3 coding DNA: TGCAGCGCCACCCCGAGACTAGTATTTAATGAGCAGTTCTTC. Translation: CSATPRLVFNEQFF.

This clonotype was detected only a few times. The J gene is TRBJ2-7, the V gene TRBV20-1, with 10 bases aligning to TRBD1. Germline V gene lookup returns CDR1 DFQATT and CDR2 SNEGSKA (reference sequence). The CDR3 is 13 residues long. Trimming removed 1 base from V and 7 bases from J; junction bases left unmatched: 4. CDR3 nucleotides: TGCAGTGCTAGAGGACAGGGGGCCGGAGAGCAGTACTTC. It yields the protein CSARGQGAGEQYF.

The chain recombines TRBV19 with TRBJ1-4, with D maybe TRBD1 (6 bases). V lost 2 bases to trimming and J lost 7 bases, with 17 bases between them. The germline V gene has CDR1 LNHDA and CDR2 SQIVND (reference sequence). This CDR3 has 16 amino acids. Here the CDR3 DNA reads TGTGCCAGTAGTATAACCCCCGGCGGGGGCGTTGAAAAACTGTTTTTT. Its protein is CASSITPGGGVEKLFF.

In this sample, this clonotype turned up many times. The chain is built from TRBV7-2 and TRBJ1-2; a possible D gene is TRBD1 (5 bases). V was cut by 1 base and J by 2 bases, with 14 bases left in between. CDR3 length equals 16 residues. CDR1 and CDR2 from the germline V gene are SGHTA and FQGNSA. CDR3 sequence: CASSLGAGSLNYGYTF. CDR3 DNA sequence: TGTGCCAGCAGCTTAGGTGCAGGGTCCCTAAACTATGGCTACACCTTC.

The V call is TRBV29-1, the J call TRBJ2-1; no firm D call. The CDR3 consists of 15 residues. Germline lookup yields CDR1 SQVTM and CDR2 ANQGSEA. Trimming stripped 0 bases from V and 3 bases from J, with 12 bases between. Written as DNA, the CDR3 is TGCAGCGTTGAAGATCGGAGCCTACACTACAATGAGCAGTTCTTC. It yields the protein CSVEDRSLHYNEQFF.

This clonotype occurred many times. The gene calls are TRBV20-1 and TRBJ2-3, with D hard to call. The CDR3 consists of 13 residues. V was pared by 2 bases and J by 1 base, with 7 bases between. Germline CDR1 and CDR2: DFQATT and SNEGSKA (reference sequence). CDR3 nucleotides: TGCAGTGCTAGAATGGCCCGCACAGATACGCAGTATTTT. Translation gives CSARMARTDTQYF.

This clonotype turned up a few times. The chain is built from TRBV6-6 and TRBJ1-1; 8 bases fit TRBD1. The J segment lost 0 bases and the V segment lost 6 bases, leaving 6 bases of the junction unmatched. The CDR3 extends over 15 amino acids. Germline-derived CDR1 and CDR2 are MNHNY and SVGAGI (reference sequence). The CDR3 loop reads CASRLGQGLNTEAFF. In DNA form, the CDR3 reads TGTGCCAGCAGGTTAGGACAGGGCCTGAACACTGAAGCTTTCTTT.

The sample holds a few counts of this clonotype. The genes are TRBV4-3 and TRBJ2-3, with D unresolved. Deletions cut 1 base from V and 6 bases from J, with 11 bases between. There are 14 residues in the CDR3. Germline lookup yields CDR1 LGHNA and CDR2 YSLEER. In nucleotides, the CDR3 is TGCGCCAGCAGCCAAGTATCCACTGGGGATACGCAGTATTTT. Encoded protein: CASSQVSTGDTQYF.

In this sample, this clonotype turned up a few times. The chain couples TRBV6-2 or TRBV6-3 to TRBJ2-7, with TRBD2 matching over 12 bases. The CDR3 is 16 residues long. Germline values: CDR1 MNHEY, CDR2 SVGEGT. V lost 5 bases to trimming and J lost 4 bases; unmatched junction nucleotides: 9. In DNA form, the CDR3 reads TGTGCCAGCAGTCTACGGACTAGCGGGATATGGTACGAGCAGTACTTC. This translates into CASSLRTSGIWYEQYF.

The chain recombines TRBV30 with TRBJ2-5; 7 positions agree with TRBD2. Germline values: CDR1 GTSNPN, CDR2 SVGIG (reference sequence). Germline trimming cut 5 bases from V and 1 base from J; bases unmatched to any gene: 7. The CDR3 is 14 residues long. CDR3 in DNA: TGTGCCTGGGGAGGCGGGGGAGCCCAAGAGACCCAGTACTTC. Translated: CAWGGGGAQETQYF.

This clonotype was detected many times. The V gene is TRBV3-1, the J gene TRBJ2-7; 9 nucleotides line up with TRBD1. Trimming at V came to 4 bases and at J to 4 bases, leaving 8 bases not matched to a gene. The CDR3 extends over 15 amino acids. Germline V CDR1 and CDR2: LGHDT, YNNKEL (reference sequence). CDR3 coding DNA: TGTGCCAGCAGCCGACGACCGGGACAGGGTTACGAGCAGTACTTC. Protein sequence: CASSRRPGQGYEQYF.

This clonotype was recorded at least ten times. V and J are TRBV18 and TRBJ1-2; a weak D match, TRBD1 (5 bases). Germline V gene lookup returns CDR1 KGHSH and CDR2 LQKENI. The CDR3 totals 13 residues. V was shortened by 2 bases and J by 10 bases, with 14 bases between the two germline ends. The CDR3 protein is CASSPKQGIDYTF. As DNA, the CDR3 is TGTGCCAGCTCACCAAAGCAGGGTATCGACTACACCTTC.

This clonotype showed up many times. The J gene is TRBJ2-5, the V gene TRBV9; no reliable D call. The CDR3 covers 16 residues. Trimming cost V 0 bases and J 1 base, with 13 bases left between them. Germline loops: CDR1 SGDLS, CDR2 YYNGEE. In DNA, the CDR3 is TGTGCCAGCAGCGTAGGAAGCTGGCAGAGCCAAGAGACCCAGTACTTC. Its protein product is CASSVGSWQSQETQYF.

This clonotype was observed a handful of times. The V call is TRBV10-3, the J call TRBJ2-1; 10 nucleotides line up with TRBD2. The CDR3 loop spans 17 amino acids. V lost 3 bases, J lost 7 bases, and 12 bases stayed unmatched. Germline values: CDR1 ENHRY, CDR2 SYGVKD. As DNA, the CDR3 is TGTGCCATCAGTGAATACCTGACTAGCGGGTCAGGGAATGAGCAGTTCTTC. Translating gives CAISEYLTSGSGNEQFF.

The chain couples TRBV2 to TRBJ2-5, with TRBD2 matching 7 bases. Germline trimming cut 5 bases from V and 4 bases from J; bases unmatched to any gene: 10. This CDR3 region has 15 residues. Germline CDR1 and CDR2: SNHLY and FYNNEI. CDR3 sequence (DNA): TGTGCCAGCAGTTTCGGCGGGAGTAAGGGAGAGACCCAGTACTTC. Protein: CASSFGGSKGETQYF. Full variable domain (rest looked up from reference TRBV2 and TRBJ2-5): EPEVTQTPSHQVTQMGQEVILRCVPISNHLYFYWYRQILGQKVEFLVSFYNNEISEKSEIFDDQFSVERPDGSNFTLKIRSTKLEDSAMYFCASSFGGSKGETQYFGPGTRLLVL.